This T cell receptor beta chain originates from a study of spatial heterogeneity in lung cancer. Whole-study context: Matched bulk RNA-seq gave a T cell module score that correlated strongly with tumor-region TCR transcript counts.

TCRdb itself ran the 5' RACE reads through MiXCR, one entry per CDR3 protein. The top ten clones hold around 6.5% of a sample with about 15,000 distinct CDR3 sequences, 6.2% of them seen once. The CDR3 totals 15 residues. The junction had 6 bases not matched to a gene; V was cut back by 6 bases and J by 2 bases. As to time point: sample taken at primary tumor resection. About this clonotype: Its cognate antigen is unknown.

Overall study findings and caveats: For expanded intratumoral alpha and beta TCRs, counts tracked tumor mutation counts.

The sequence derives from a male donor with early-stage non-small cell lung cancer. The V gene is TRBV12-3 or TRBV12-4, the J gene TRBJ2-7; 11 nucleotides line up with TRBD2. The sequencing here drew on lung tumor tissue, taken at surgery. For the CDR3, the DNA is TGTGCCAGCAGCCCACTGACTAGCGGGACCTACGAGCAGTACTTC. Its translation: CASSPLTSGTYEQYF.